This T cell receptor beta chain came from a study of T cell responses to AZD1222 COVID-19 vaccine. Study-wide results and caveats: Increased Spike-specific TCR breadth and depth were observed after two AZD1222 doses. Every sample of the repertoires postdated the peak T cell response. Regions left unmutated in variants are reportedly the target of nearly half of spike-specific TCRs.

The CDR3 spans 16 residues. Looked up from germline, CDR1 is SGHAT and CDR2 is FQDESV (reference sequence). J lost 1 base, V lost 4 bases, and 5 bases had no gene match. Sequencing used immunoSEQ multiplex PCR; TCRdb keeps in-frame clones, though not all of them. Of about 68,000 clones in the sample, 85% to 90% were seen once. Regarding this clone: Its antigen remains unknown.

The V and J genes are TRBV11-1 and TRBJ2-1, with 9 bases aligning to TRBD2. The receptor comes from an adult in good health. The source was peripheral blood, collected on day 0 of AZD1222 vaccination. The CDR3 DNA is TGTGCCAGCAGCTCGGGACTAGCAAATTCCTACAATGAGCAGTTCTTC. Amino acids: CASSSGLANSYNEQFF.